This T cell receptor beta chain is from a study of blood T cell repertoires in COVID-19. Study in general: Samples came from the United States, Italy and Spain, spanning acute and convalescent COVID-19. Sources were T cells, B-cell-depleted T cells, or PBMCs; the material itself was cDNA or gDNA.

CDR1 is LGHNA and CDR2 is YSLEER in the germline V gene. Trimming took off 0 bases at V and 7 bases at J, with 16 bases between the two ends. The CDR3 sequence is 16 residues long. How the authors handled the data: Estimation of nucleated cell counts relied on the amplification of reference gene primers. Assay: immunoSEQ multiplex PCR; the TCRdb copy retains only in-frame clones and omits some. V, J and clone size are those of that table, while D and trimming were read from the DNA. Here the sample spans about 220,000 clones, 82% being singletons. The sequenced sample consisted of peripheral blood. V and J are TRBV4-3 and TRBJ2-4, with D tentatively TRBD2 (6 bases). This receptor was identified in a woman in her sixties or seventies with acute or convalescent COVID-19. Here the CDR3 reads CASSQDPGRRGNIQYF. The CDR3 DNA reads as TGCGCCAGCAGCCAAGATCCCGGACGTCGGGGGAACATTCAGTACTTC.